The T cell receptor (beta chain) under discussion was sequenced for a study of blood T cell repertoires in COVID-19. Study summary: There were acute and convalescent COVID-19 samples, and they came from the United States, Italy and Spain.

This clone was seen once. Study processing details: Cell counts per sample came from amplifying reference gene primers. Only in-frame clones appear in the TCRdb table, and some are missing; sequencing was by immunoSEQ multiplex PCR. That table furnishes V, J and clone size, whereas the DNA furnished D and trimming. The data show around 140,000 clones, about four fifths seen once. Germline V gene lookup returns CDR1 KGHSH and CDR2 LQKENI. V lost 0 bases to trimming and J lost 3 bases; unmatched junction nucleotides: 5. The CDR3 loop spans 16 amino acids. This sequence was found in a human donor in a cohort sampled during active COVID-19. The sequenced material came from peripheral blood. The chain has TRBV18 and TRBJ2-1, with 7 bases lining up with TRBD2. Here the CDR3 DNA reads TGTGCCAGCTCACCACCGAGCGGGACTAACTACAATGAGCAGTTCTTC. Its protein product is CASSPPSGTNYNEQFF.